These T cell receptor beta chains were read from a single sample in a study of shared T cell receptors in the human thymus. TCRdb's table, derived via immunoSEQ multiplex PCR, lists solely in-frame clones and lacks some. There are 630,000 or so clones in the sample; 87% occur only once, and roughly 0.0089% lies in the top ten. Separately, the same data were catalogued under a study of human thymus T cells.

The sequenced sample was thymocytes. These TCRs come from a boy under two years old with a congenital heart defect. CDR3s include the opening cysteine and the closing phenylalanine or tryptophan. The D gene is left open where the match is weak. The size entry is marked missing in some rows and otherwise reads once, few, many or a size class.

clone size	D gene	CDR3 length	V gene	J gene	CDR3 DNA	CDR3 protein
-	TRBD1	18	TRBV10-3	TRBJ1-1	TGTGCCATCAGTGAGATTCTTTCGCCGGGACAGGCTGTCGCTGAAGCTTTCTTT	CAISEILSPGQAVAEAFF
-	TRBD2	15	TRBV10-3	TRBJ2-7	TGTGCCATCAGTGCAGACGGGACTAGCCACTACGAGCAGTACTTC	CAISADGTSHYEQYF
-	-	16	TRBV4-1	TRBJ2-7	TGCGCCAGCAGCCGGCAGGACCACAGGTTAACTTACGAGCAGTACTTC	CASSRQDHRLTYEQYF
once	-	11	TRBV20-1	TRBJ2-7	TGCAGTGCTAGCGTTTCGTACGAGCAGTACTTC	CSASVSYEQYF
few	TRBD2	17	TRBV19	TRBJ2-1	TGTGCCAGTAGTATCAGACTAGCGGGAGGGCGAGACAATGAGCAGTTCTTC	CASSIRLAGGRDNEQFF
-	-	15	TRBV6-6	TRBJ2-7	TGTGCCAGCAGTTATGGGGAGAGACCCGCCTACGAGCAGTACTTC	CASSYGERPAYEQYF
-	TRBD2	15	TRBV27	TRBJ2-2	TGTGCCAGCAGTTGGGGACTAGATAGGGCCGGGGAGCTGTTTTTT	CASSWGLDRAGELFF
-	-	15	TRBV7-2	TRBJ1-5	TGTGCCAGCAGCCCCTACAGGGATAGCAATCAGCCCCAGCATTTT	CASSPYRDSNQPQHF
-	TRBD1	15	TRBV6-5	TRBJ1-4	TGTGCCAGCAGTTACCGGGACAGGGGGCAGGAAAAACTGTTTTTT	CASSYRDRGQEKLFF
-	-	16	TRBV28	TRBJ1-3	TGTGCCAGCATTGCAGGGGAGAGATTATCCGGAAACACCATATATTTT	CASIAGERLSGNTIYF
-	-	16	TRBV11-3	TRBJ2-2	TGTGCCAGCAGCCACGGAGGGTCGGGACGCACCGGGGAGCTGTTTTTT	CASSHGGSGRTGELFF
-	-	17	TRBV18	TRBJ2-7	TGTGCCAGCTCACCCGGCGGCGGCGCGGTGACTCCCTACGAGCAGTACTTC	CASSPGGGAVTPYEQYF
-	-	14	TRBV7-9	TRBJ1-1	TGTGCCAGCAGCTTACGAGGGTACGGGACTGAAGCTTTCTTT	CASSLRGYGTEAFF
-	-	20	TRBV10-3	TRBJ1-1	TGTGCCATCAGTGAGTCATTTGGATTTTGGAGGGAAGGGGCGAACACTGAAGCTTTCTTT	CAISESFGFWREGANTEAFF
-	-	12	TRBV6-6	TRBJ1-1	TGTGCCAGCAAAGGACAGTTAGGTGAAGCTTTCTTT	CASKGQLGEAFF
-	TRBD1	17	TRBV13	TRBJ1-3	TGTGCCAGCAGCTTAGGCCTACGGGACAGGGTCGGAAACACCATATATTTT	CASSLGLRDRVGNTIYF
once	TRBD2	17	TRBV4-3	TRBJ2-7	TGCGCCAGCAGCCCAGACGAAGGACTAGCGGAACCCTACGAGCAGTACTTC	CASSPDEGLAEPYEQYF
-	-	12	TRBV25-1	TRBJ1-1	TGTGCCAGCAGGGCGGTGAACACTGAAGCTTTCTTT	CASRAVNTEAFF
-	TRBD1	15	TRBV5-1	TRBJ2-7	TGCGCCAGCAGCTCCCTCGCCGGGACAGGGAAGGAGCAGTACTTC	CASSSLAGTGKEQYF
-	-	14	TRBV5-4	TRBJ2-2	TGTGCCAGCAGCTTTTACCACGGGGAGGGGGAGCTGTTTTTT	CASSFYHGEGELFF
-	-	17	TRBV15	TRBJ2-1	TGTGCCACCAGCAGAGAGGCGAATAGCGGATCCTACAATGAGCAGTTCTTC	CATSREANSGSYNEQFF
-	-	13	TRBV28	TRBJ1-6	TGTGCCAGCGTCCCAGGGGTGGATTCACCCCTCCACTTT	CASVPGVDSPLHF
-	TRBD1	11	TRBV6-5	TRBJ1-2	TGTGCCAGCCAGGGGGCGCTTGGCTACACCTTC	CASQGALGYTF
-	TRBD2	19	TRBV18	TRBJ2-5	TGTGCCAGCTCACCACCGGAGATGGCTAGCGGGGGGGAAGTGGAGACCCAGTACTTC	CASSPPEMASGGEVETQYF
-	TRBD1	18	TRBV5-1	TRBJ2-1	TGCGCCAGCAGCTTGGCCCACCGAGGACAGGGTCATGAGAATGAGCAGTTCTTC	CASSLAHRGQGHENEQFF
few	TRBD2	15	TRBV19	TRBJ2-2	TGTGCCAGTAGTGCGGAAGCGGGGGACACCGGGGAGCTGTTTTTT	CASSAEAGDTGELFF
-	TRBD1	15	TRBV7-2	TRBJ1-6	TGTGCCAGCAGCTCCCCCGGGACAGGAGATTCACCCCTCCACTTT	CASSSPGTGDSPLHF
-	-	12	TRBV6-1	TRBJ2-7	TGTGCCAGCAGTGATGGCAGCTACGAGCAGTACTTC	CASSDGSYEQYF
few	-	15	TRBV27	TRBJ2-7	TGTGCCAGCAGTTCACCCCAGGACAGCCCGTACGAGCAGTACTTC	CASSSPQDSPYEQYF
-	-	14	TRBV15	TRBJ1-4	TGTGCCACCAGCAGAGTAAGGGGCGGTGAAAAACTGTTTTTT	CATSRVRGGEKLFF
once	-	15	TRBV13	TRBJ1-6	TGTGCCAGCAGCTTATGCGGCTCCTATAATTCACCCCTCCACTTT	CASSLCGSYNSPLHF
-	TRBD1	16	TRBV18	TRBJ2-3	TGTGCCAGCTCACAGACAGGGACGTTCGGCACAGATACGCAGTATTTT	CASSQTGTFGTDTQYF
-	TRBD2	13	TRBV10-2	TRBJ2-7	TGCGCCAGCCGGTCGGGAGGTCACTACGAGCAGTACTTC	CASRSGGHYEQYF
-	TRBD1	15	TRBV28	TRBJ1-2	TGTGCCAGCAGTATCTGGGACAGGGGAAACTATGGCTACACCTTC	CASSIWDRGNYGYTF
-	-	13	TRBV11-2	TRBJ2-3	TGTGCCAGCTTAATAAGAGACACAGATACGCAGTATTTT	CASLIRDTDTQYF
-	-	17	TRBV18	TRBJ1-1	TGTGCCAGCTCACCACCCCAGACAGTTAAAAGGAACACTGAAGCTTTCTTT	CASSPPQTVKRNTEAFF
-	TRBD2	16	TRBV7-2	TRBJ2-7	TGTGCCAGCAGCTTAGGACGGACTAGAGGGCCTTTGGAGCAGTACTTC	CASSLGRTRGPLEQYF
-	-	16	TRBV7-9	TRBJ1-6	TGTGCCAGCAGCTTTCGGGGTCCCTTGGGAAATTCACCCCTCCACTTT	CASSFRGPLGNSPLHF
-	TRBD1	13	TRBV19	TRBJ1-4	TGTGCCAGTAGTAGGAGGGGGCCGGAAAAACTGTTTTTT	CASSRRGPEKLFF
-	-	13	TRBV7-7	TRBJ2-1	TGTGCCAGCAGCCTCACCGGCTACAATGAGCAGTTCTTC	CASSLTGYNEQFF
once	-	18	TRBV7-3	TRBJ2-2	TGTGCCAGCAGCTTACTCCCGATTACGCTCAGGGTCCCCGGGGAGCTGTTTTTT	CASSLLPITLRVPGELFF
-	-	14	TRBV5-1	TRBJ1-2	TGCGCCAGCAGCCCCGAAGCGGGAAGGGGTGGCTACACCTTC	CASSPEAGRGGYTF
once	TRBD2	13	TRBV29-1	TRBJ2-3	TGCAGCATAAGCGGGGGGGGCACAGATACGCAGTATTTT	CSISGGGTDTQYF
-	TRBD2	20	TRBV11-2	TRBJ2-1	TGTGCCAGCAGCTTAGACCAATTAGCCCAGGGACTAAACGAATACAATGAGCAGTTCTTC	CASSLDQLAQGLNEYNEQFF
-	-	15	TRBV28	TRBJ2-6	TGTGCCAGCAGTTTCTCGAGTGTTGGGGCCAACGTCCTGACTTTC	CASSFSSVGANVLTF
once	TRBD1	15	TRBV5-6	TRBJ2-3	TGTGCCAGCAGCTTGCGGGACAGGGTGCCAGATACGCAGTATTTT	CASSLRDRVPDTQYF
-	TRBD1	11	TRBV11-3	TRBJ2-3	TGTGCCAGCAGCTTGACAGGGGCGCAGTATTTT	CASSLTGAQYF
-	-	14	TRBV2	TRBJ1-2	TGTGCCAGCAGTGCGGCAGGAGGAACCTATGGCTACACCTTC	CASSAAGGTYGYTF
-	TRBD1	16	TRBV30	TRBJ2-7	TGTGCCTGGAGTGGGGACAGGCTATCGGCCTTGGGCGAGCAGTACTTC	CAWSGDRLSALGEQYF
-	-	15	TRBV9	TRBJ2-2	TGTGCCAGCAGCGTAGCTAGCAGGGGCCCCGGGGAGCTGTTTTTT	CASSVASRGPGELFF
-	-	16	TRBV4-1	TRBJ2-1	TGCGCCAGCAGCCAAGCCCGACTGAGGTCCGACAATGAGCAGTTCTTC	CASSQARLRSDNEQFF
-	TRBD1	14	TRBV9	TRBJ2-7	TGTGCCAGCAGCCCTCGGGACAGGCCCTACGAGCAGTACTTC	CASSPRDRPYEQYF
-	TRBD2	13	TRBV27	TRBJ2-1	TGTGCCAGCAAGCGGGGGCTTCAGGATGAGCAGTTCTTC	CASKRGLQDEQFF
-	TRBD1	13	TRBV12-5	TRBJ1-2	TGTGCTAGTGGTCTGACCCGACAGGGAGGCTACACCTTC	CASGLTRQGGYTF
-	-	14	TRBV29-1	TRBJ2-7	TGCAGCGTCGCGCCGTTGAGGGCTGGCTACGAGCAGTACTTC	CSVAPLRAGYEQYF
-	-	15	TRBV5-1	TRBJ2-7	TGCGCCAGCAGCTTGGTGCAGGGGTGGCCCTACGAGCAGTACTTC	CASSLVQGWPYEQYF
-	-	16	TRBV10-3	TRBJ1-1	TGTGCCATCAGTGATCGCCCGGACAGTTGGAACACTGAAGCTTTCTTT	CAISDRPDSWNTEAFF
-	-	15	TRBV19	TRBJ1-5	TGTGCCAGTAGTGGTGTAAAGCATAGCAATCAGCCCCAGCATTTT	CASSGVKHSNQPQHF